These 5 T cell receptor beta chains were all obtained from the same sample, sequenced in a study of blood T cell repertoires in COVID-19. Measured with immunoSEQ multiplex PCR; TCRdb has only the in-frame clones, and not every one. The table lists tens of thousands of clones, 89% of them singletons. Sequenced sample: peripheral blood. The receptors were gathered from a human donor in a cohort sampled during active COVID-19.

J is TRBJ1-2 and V is TRBV5-4; D gene uncertain. With 2 bases removed from V and 3 bases from J, the gap between germline ends came to 5 bases. Germline V gene lookup returns CDR1 SGHNT and CDR2 YYREEE (reference sequence). This CDR3 has 12 residues. CDR3 region: CASSLEYYGYTF. The CDR3 DNA reads TGTGCCAGCAGCTTAGAGTACTATGGCTACACCTTC.

The genes are TRBV27 and TRBJ1-2, with 8 nucleotides matching TRBD1. The germline V gene encodes CDR1 MNHEY and CDR2 SMNVEV (reference sequence). After removal of 2 bases from V and 5 bases from J, the junction contained 7 bases not matched to a gene. The CDR3 runs to 15 residues. The CDR3 is CASSLTTGGVYGYTF. The DNA for the CDR3 is TGTGCCAGCAGTTTAACCACAGGGGGGGTGTATGGCTACACCTTC.

Details on this clone: This CDR3 is also generated by other DNA sequences in the sample. The V gene is TRBV20-1, the J gene TRBJ1-1; a possible D gene is TRBD1 (5 bases). CDR1 DFQATT and CDR2 SNEGSKA come from the germline V gene (reference sequence). V lost 6 bases, J lost 2 bases, and 7 bases lay in between. This CDR3 spans 11 amino acids. This CDR3 reads CSAGGNTEAFF. In DNA, the CDR3 is TGCAGTGCGGGGGGAAACACTGAAGCTTTCTTT.

The V and J genes are TRBV9 and TRBJ1-3; 9 bases are shared with TRBD1. The CDR3 extends over 15 amino acids. With V trimmed by 3 bases and J by 5 bases, 6 bases remained unmatched. Germline CDR1 reads SGDLS; CDR2 reads YYNGEE. CDR3 nucleotides: TGTGCCAGCAGCGCGGAGGGACAGGGCCGAAACACCATATATTTT. Encoded protein: CASSAEGQGRNTIYF.

V is TRBV20-1 and J is TRBJ2-7; D remains unclear. Germline assignment: CDR1 DFQATT and CDR2 SNEGSKA (reference sequence). V was cut by 5 bases and J by 3 bases, with 5 bases left in between. CDR3 length: 10 amino acids. DNA of the CDR3: TGCAGTGCTTCGCGCTACGAGCAGTACTTC. Translating gives CSASRYEQYF.